Sequencing of this TCR beta chain was carried out in a study of CD8 T cells in ankylosing spondylitis. In this sample, this clonotype turned up a few times. What it binds is unknown. General study points: CD8+ cells made up the disease-linked clones, which were relatively rare in peripheral blood. Reactive arthritis synovial fluid and blood previously showed some of these motif variants. Reports say disease-linked clones showed up significantly more in matched ankylosing spondylitis synovial fluid.

Trimming cost V 2 bases and J 4 bases; bases outside gene matches: 3. This CDR3 is built from 15 residues. Germline CDR1 and CDR2: SGHRS and YFSETQ. Each TCR beta library was made by quantitative 5'-RACE that incorporated molecular barcodes. TCRdb recomputed calls from the 5' RACE reads with MiXCR, one row per CDR3 protein. The sample has roughly 130,000 distinct CDR3 sequences, approximately 8.4% seen once. V gene TRBV5-1 combines with J gene TRBJ2-1, with 10 bases that match TRBD2. This sequence was found in a male donor with ankylosing spondylitis. The sequencing input was synovial fluid, either unsorted or a sorted T cell fraction (not recorded which). CDR3 in amino acids: CASSLAGGMYNEQFF. DNA for the CDR3: TGCGCCAGCAGCTTAGCGGGAGGGATGTACAATGAGCAGTTCTTC.